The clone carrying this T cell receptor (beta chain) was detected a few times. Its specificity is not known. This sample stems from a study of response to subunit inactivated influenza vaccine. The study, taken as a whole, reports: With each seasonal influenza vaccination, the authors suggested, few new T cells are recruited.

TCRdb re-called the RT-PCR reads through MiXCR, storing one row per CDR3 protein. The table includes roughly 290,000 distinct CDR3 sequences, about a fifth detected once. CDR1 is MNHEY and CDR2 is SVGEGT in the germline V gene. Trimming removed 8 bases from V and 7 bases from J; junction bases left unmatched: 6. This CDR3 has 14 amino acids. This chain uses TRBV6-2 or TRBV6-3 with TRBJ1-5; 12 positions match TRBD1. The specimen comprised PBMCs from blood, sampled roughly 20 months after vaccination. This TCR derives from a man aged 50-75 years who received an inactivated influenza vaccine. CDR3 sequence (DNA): TGTGCCAGCGGCGGGACAGGGGGCCGACAGCCCCAGCATTTT. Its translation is CASGGTGGRQPQHF.